The 14 T cell receptor beta chains listed next were all sequenced from one sample in a study of ipilimumab plus nivolumab after autologous stem cell transplantation (dated by TCRdb to the early 2020s). The protocol used for the library was the immunoSEQ multiplex PCR assay. The table was pulled from immuneACCESS by TCRdb, which kept in-frame rearrangements only. Such tables lose some clones; where checked, under half of the loss comes from unresolved V genes, and the rest has no known cause. This sample comprises 17,000 or so clones, 65% to 85% of them detected only once. Jointly, the top ten make up approximately 34% of the sample. The sequencing here drew on PBMCs, taken in a trial of ipilimumab plus nivolumab as post-transplant consolidation. All receptors come from a male donor with diffuse large B-cell lymphoma.

This rearrangement joins TRBV30 to TRBJ2-7, with 7 bases identical to TRBD2. Germline V gene data show CDR1 as GTSNPN and CDR2 as SVGIG (reference sequence). This CDR3 has 14 residues. With V trimmed by 5 bases and J by 3 bases, 10 bases remained unmatched. This CDR3 is CAWGPEGLDYEQYF. The CDR3 bases are TGTGCCTGGGGTCCTGAAGGACTAGACTACGAGCAGTACTTC. Full variable domain (outside the CDR3, taken from reference TRBV30 and TRBJ2-7): SQTIHQWPATLVQPVGSPLSLECTVEGTSNPNLYWYRQAAGRGLQLLFYSVGIGQISSEVPQNLSASRPQDRQFILSSKKLLLSDSGFYLCAWGPEGLDYEQYFGPGTRLTVT.

The chain has TRBV6-1 and TRBJ1-4; TRBD1 matches at 7 bases. Germline CDR1 reads MNHNS; CDR2 reads SASEGT. Trimming cost V 1 base and J 7 bases; bases outside gene matches: 6. The CDR3 consists of 15 residues. The CDR3 is CASSEGQGVGEKLFF. DNA of the CDR3: TGTGCCAGCAGTGAAGGACAGGGAGTGGGTGAAAAACTGTTTTTT.

The chain links TRBV30 to TRBJ1-1; D call uncertain. V lost 0 bases to trimming and J lost 0 bases, with 5 bases between them. The germline gives CDR1 GTSNPN, CDR2 SVGIG (reference sequence). The CDR3 runs 13 residues. The CDR3 loop reads CAWSVFVNTEAFF. The CDR3 DNA is TGTGCCTGGAGTGTCTTCGTGAACACTGAAGCTTTCTTT.

The CDR3 region is CAWSKGANYGYTF. The CDR3 DNA reads TGTGCCTGGAGTAAGGGGGCAAACTATGGCTACACCTTC. The rearrangement uses TRBV30 and TRBJ1-2, with 7 bases lining up with TRBD1. CDR1 is GTSNPN, CDR2 SVGIG, per germline (reference sequence). The CDR3 contains 13 residues. V gave up 2 bases and J gave up 2 bases; unmatched junction bases: 2.

This chain links TRBV4-1 with TRBJ2-5; D is ambiguous. Trimming removed 1 base at V and 2 bases at J, with 11 bases between. Germline V gene data show CDR1 as MGHRA and CDR2 as YSYEKL. This CDR3 contains 15 residues. The CDR3 protein is CASSQAQLTQETQYF. The CDR3 DNA reads as TGCGCCAGCAGCCAAGCCCAGCTGACACAAGAGACCCAGTACTTC.

The chain recombines TRBV18 with TRBJ2-1; 10 nucleotides agree with TRBD2. Germline-derived CDR1 and CDR2 are KGHSH and LQKENI. V dropped 2 bases and J dropped 2; count of bases not matched to a gene: 3. There are 16 residues in the CDR3. The CDR3 region is CASSPRLAGTYNEQFF. DNA of the CDR3: TGTGCCAGCTCACCAAGACTAGCGGGTACCTACAATGAGCAGTTCTTC. The variable domain in full, with the rest retrieved from reference TRBV18 and TRBJ2-1, is NAGVMQNPRHLVRRRGQEARLRCSPMKGHSHVYWYRQLPEEGLKFMVYLQKENIIDESGMPKERFSAEFPKEGPSILRIQQVVRGDSAAYFCASSPRLAGTYNEQFFGPGTRLTVL.

This clone was seen a handful of times. J is TRBJ1-5 and V is TRBV7-3; perhaps TRBD1 as D (6 bases). CDR1 and CDR2 from the germline V gene are SGHTA and FQGTGA. This CDR3 comprises 12 residues. Trimming left V 2 bases short and J 12 bases short, with 11 bases between. CDR3 region: CASSLVGGGQHF. In nucleotides, the CDR3 is TGTGCCAGCAGCTTAGTGGGAGGGGGCCAGCATTTT.

The rearrangement links TRBV6-1 to TRBJ2-1; 16 nucleotides line up with TRBD2. With V trimmed by 8 bases and J by 8 bases, 6 bases remained unmatched. This CDR3 comprises 15 residues. Germline CDR1 MNHNS, CDR2 SASEGT. CDR3 sequence reads: CASFWGLAGGDEQFF. For the CDR3, the DNA is TGTGCCAGCTTTTGGGGACTAGCGGGAGGGGATGAGCAGTTCTTC.

This clone was counted only a few times. The chain carries TRBV19 and TRBJ1-1; a possible D gene is TRBD1 (6 bases). Deletions cut 8 bases from V and 1 base from J, with 11 bases between. The germline V gene has CDR1 LNHDA and CDR2 SQIVND (reference sequence). The CDR3 is made up of 13 amino acids. CDR3 sequence: CASEDRTNTEAFF. In DNA form, the CDR3 reads TGTGCCAGTGAGGACAGAACGAACACTGAAGCTTTCTTT.

The CDR3 sequence: CASSSPGLLEYEQYF. CDR3 bases: TGTGCCAGCAGCTCGCCGGGACTACTCGAATACGAGCAGTACTTC. This rearrangement joins TRBV7-9 to TRBJ2-7, with 7 bases lining up with TRBD2. The germline V gene encodes CDR1 SEHNR and CDR2 FQNEAQ (reference sequence). This CDR3 contains 15 residues. V shed 4 bases and J 4 bases; nucleotides not matched to a gene: 10.

The chain uses TRBV7-9 and TRBJ1-2; maybe TRBD1 (5 bases). The CDR3 length is 14 residues. The V end lost 3 bases, the J end lost 7 bases, and 15 bases lay between the germline ends. Per germline, CDR1 SEHNR and CDR2 FQNEAQ (reference sequence). The DNA of the CDR3 is TGTGCCAGCAGCTTGAATATCCAGGGCCCTGGCTACACCTTC. Amino acids: CASSLNIQGPGYTF.

The CDR3 nucleotides are TGTGCCTGGAGTTTAATTGGGAATTCACCCCTCCACTTT. This sequence encodes CAWSLIGNSPLHF. The V and J genes are TRBV30 and TRBJ1-6; unclear D gene. This CDR3 region has 13 residues. In germline, CDR1 is GTSNPN, CDR2 SVGIG (reference sequence). The V gene lost 2 bases and the J gene lost 7 bases, with 9 bases spanning the gap.

This clone was seen only once. The CDR3 region has the DNA TGTGCCAGCAGCGTAGCCGGGCCAAAGGTCTGGGAGCTGTTTTTT. Its translation: CASSVAGPKVWELFF. This chain links TRBV9 with TRBJ2-2; no clear D gene. This CDR3 has 15 residues. Germline V gene sequence: CDR1 SGDLS, CDR2 YYNGEE. Trimming removed 0 bases from V and 9 bases from J, with 15 bases in between.

This clone was seen more than once but under ten times. The V gene is TRBV5-1, the J gene TRBJ2-3; maybe TRBD2 (6 bases). The germline V gene has CDR1 SGHRS and CDR2 YFSETQ. CDR3 length equals 15 residues. V lost 2 bases and J lost 1, with 11 bases in between. The chain's CDR3 is CASSLAGTGTDTQYF. CDR3 coding DNA: TGCGCCAGCAGCTTAGCGGGCACCGGCACAGATACGCAGTATTTT.